The sequence of this T cell receptor beta chain was determined in a study of blood T cell repertoires in COVID-19. Clones were read by immunoSEQ multiplex PCR, and TCRdb kept only the in-frame ones, dropping some. The table includes some 180,000 clones, 82% detected once. Trimming removed 4 bases at V and 3 bases at J, with 21 bases between. Germline V lookup: CDR1 KGHSH, CDR2 LQKENI. The CDR3 covers 18 residues. The V gene is TRBV18, the J gene TRBJ2-2, with D possibly matching TRBD1 (6 bases). The sequencing sample was made of PBMCs or T cells enriched from blood (not recorded which). This receptor was identified in a woman aged 60-75 years with acute COVID-19. In nucleotides, the CDR3 is TGTGCCAGCTCACTTAGCCCAATGGGACATGGCTACACCGGGGAGCTGTTTTTT. It encodes CASSLSPMGHGYTGELFF.